This paragraph covers one T cell receptor beta chain sequence. Its antigen is not identified. CDR1 and CDR2 (germline): SGHTS, YDEGEE. V was pared by 0 bases and J by 0 bases, with 7 bases between. CDR3 length: 15 residues. The sample is drawn from a study of OX40 agonist ivuxolimab in advanced cancers. Study summary: Head and neck, renal cell, melanoma or hepatocellular carcinoma were the cancers that dose-escalation patients had. General study results and limits: Nonresponders included some who also had low normalized T-cell clonal expansion.

The repertoire was sequenced with immunoSEQ multiplex PCR; TCRdb's copy has only in-frame clones and lacks some. The sample holds about 66,000 clones, roughly 80% seen once. Sequencing used CD4+ or CD8+ T cells sorted from blood, obtained in a trial of the OX40 agonist ivuxolimab. The receptor was isolated from an adult with an advanced solid tumor such as melanoma, head and neck, liver or kidney cancer. This chain connects TRBV5-8 to TRBJ1-3; D is ambiguous. CDR3: CASSLGASSGNTIYF. CDR3 coding DNA: TGTGCCAGCAGCTTGGGGGCCAGCTCTGGAAACACCATATATTTT.